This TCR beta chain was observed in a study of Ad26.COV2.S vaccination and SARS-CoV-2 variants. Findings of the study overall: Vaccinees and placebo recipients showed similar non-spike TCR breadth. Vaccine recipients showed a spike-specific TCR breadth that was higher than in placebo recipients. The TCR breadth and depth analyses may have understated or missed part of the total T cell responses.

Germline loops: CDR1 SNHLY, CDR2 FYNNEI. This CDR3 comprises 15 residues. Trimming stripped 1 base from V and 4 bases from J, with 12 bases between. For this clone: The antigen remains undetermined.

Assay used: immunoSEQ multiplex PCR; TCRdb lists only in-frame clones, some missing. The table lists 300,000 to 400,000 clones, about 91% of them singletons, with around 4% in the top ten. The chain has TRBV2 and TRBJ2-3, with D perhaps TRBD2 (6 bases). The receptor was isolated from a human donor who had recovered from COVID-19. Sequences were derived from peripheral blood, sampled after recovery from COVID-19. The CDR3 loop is CASSEGREGSDTQYF. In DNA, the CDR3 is TGTGCCAGCAGTGAAGGGAGGGAAGGGTCAGATACGCAGTATTTT.